This T cell receptor beta chain appears in the sequencing data of a study of identical twins. This clonotype was observed at least ten times. The target antigen is unknown. MiXCR, applied by TCRdb to the 5' RACE reads, yields one record per CDR3 protein. The data show some 600,000 distinct CDR3 sequences, less than 9% seen once. Study-wide results and caveats: The authors drew conclusions from cross-sectional statistical analysis rather than following the same donors.

These records were also assigned to another study, of yellow fever vaccine responses in identical twins.

The sequence was collected from a woman under 30 in good health. The sample consisted of PBMCs.

For the CDR3, the DNA is TGCGCCAGCAGGGGGGGGTTCACTGAAGCTTTCTTT. It encodes CASRGGFTEAFF. The gene calls are TRBV4-1 and TRBJ1-1; maybe TRBD1 (5 bases). Germline V lookup: CDR1 MGHRA, CDR2 YSYEKL. This CDR3 has 12 residues. V was cut by 6 bases and J by 4 bases, with 9 bases left in between.